Each of the 30 T cell receptor beta chains below was sequenced from the same sample in a study of blood T cell dynamics during melanoma immunotherapy. Regarding time point: pre-treatment baseline. Here immunoSEQ multiplex PCR was the method, and the copy in TCRdb shows in-frame clones only, minus some. This table has about 6,900 clones, around three quarters appearing once. Material: blood, obtained from a patient treated with checkpoint blockade. These TCRs come from a human donor with melanoma.

The V gene is TRBV5-1, the J gene TRBJ2-1, with D maybe TRBD1 (5 bases). CDR1 is SGHRS and CDR2 is YFSETQ in the germline V gene. Trimming removed 3 bases at V and 2 bases at J, with 12 bases between. The CDR3 spans 15 residues. The CDR3 loop is CASSSDTGPYNEQFF. CDR3 nucleotides: TGCGCCAGCAGCTCTGATACAGGACCCTACAATGAGCAGTTCTTC. The whole variable domain, filled in from reference TRBV5-1 and TRBJ2-1, reads KAGVTQTPRYLIKTRGQQVTLSCSPISGHRSVSWYQQTPGQGLQFLFEYFSETQRNKGNFPGRFSGRQFSNSRSEMNVSTLELGDSALYLCASSSDTGPYNEQFFGPGTRLTVL.

The rearrangement links TRBV6-6 to TRBJ2-7; weak D call: TRBD2 (5 bases). Per germline, CDR1 MNHNY and CDR2 SVGAGI (reference sequence). Trimming cost V 7 bases and J 1 base, with 14 bases left between them. The CDR3 is made up of 14 amino acids. The CDR3: CASTLTGESYEQYF. The CDR3 DNA follows: TGTGCCAGCACCCTGACTGGGGAGTCCTACGAGCAGTACTTC.

This chain uses TRBV29-1 with TRBJ2-3, with D hard to call. From germline, CDR1 is SQVTM and CDR2 ANQGSEA. The CDR3 consists of 14 residues. V dropped 4 bases and J dropped 1 base, with 12 bases sitting between them. CDR3 bases: TGCAGCGTTGTATCGGGCAGCCGCACAGATACGCAGTATTTT. This sequence encodes CSVVSGSRTDTQYF.

V and J are TRBV5-6 and TRBJ1-5; weak D call: TRBD1 (5 bases). Per germline, CDR1 SGHDT and CDR2 YYEEEE. With 2 bases removed from V and 15 bases from J, the gap between germline ends came to 18 bases. The CDR3 is made up of 13 amino acids. This chain's CDR3 is CASSFRRQSSLHF. In DNA, the CDR3 is TGTGCCAGCAGCTTCCGGAGACAGAGTAGTTTGCATTTT.

The chain carries TRBV7-9 and TRBJ2-2; 11 bases align to TRBD2. Germline V gives CDR1 SEHNR, CDR2 FQNEAQ (reference sequence). The CDR3 contains 17 residues. With 6 bases clipped from V and 0 bases from J, the junction kept 6 bases outside the gene matches. CDR3 nucleotide sequence: TGTGCCAGCAGAGAGGGACTAGCGGAGACGAACACCGGGGAGCTGTTTTTT. Amino acids: CASREGLAETNTGELFF.

The J gene is TRBJ1-1, the V gene TRBV2; the D gene is possibly TRBD1 (6 bases). The CDR3 is 11 amino acids. Germline V gene sequence: CDR1 SNHLY, CDR2 FYNNEI. Trimming left V 7 bases short and J 11 bases short, with 14 bases between. The CDR3 sequence: CASTPGVSAFF. CDR3 DNA sequence: TGTGCCAGCACCCCAGGGGTGAGTGCTTTCTTT.

V is TRBV7-9 and J is TRBJ2-3, with D possibly matching TRBD1 (5 bases). This CDR3 spans 14 amino acids. V shed 5 bases and J shed 2 bases, with 11 bases lying between them. The germline gives CDR1 SEHNR, CDR2 FQNEAQ (reference sequence). The CDR3 here is CASSQDSSTDTQYF. In DNA form, the CDR3 reads TGTGCCAGCAGCCAAGACAGTTCCACAGATACGCAGTATTTT.

In this sample, this clone turned up a few times. This sequence joins TRBV7-2 and TRBJ1-4; 8 nucleotides align to TRBD1. Germline V gene sequence: CDR1 SGHTA, CDR2 FQGNSA. With 3 bases clipped from V and 4 bases from J, the junction kept 4 bases outside the gene matches. The CDR3 is made up of 15 amino acids. For the CDR3, the DNA is TGTGCCAGCAGCTTCTACAGGGGGGATAATGAAAAACTGTTTTTT. Translation gives CASSFYRGDNEKLFF.

This clone has just a few counts. This chain uses TRBV19 with TRBJ1-6; D gene uncertain. V was pared by 3 bases and J by 6 bases, with 9 bases between. The CDR3 length is 14 residues. The germline V gene has CDR1 LNHDA and CDR2 SQIVND (reference sequence). The DNA for the CDR3 is TGTGCCAGTAGTATCGACACATCTAATTCACCCCTCCACTTT. Its protein is CASSIDTSNSPLHF.

This clone was seen only a few times. J is TRBJ1-5 and V is TRBV5-1; the match to TRBD1 covers 7 bases. The CDR3 has 14 amino acids. With V trimmed by 3 bases and J by 3 bases, 3 bases remained unmatched. Per germline, CDR1 SGHRS and CDR2 YFSETQ. The CDR3 is CASSSGTDNQPQHF. The CDR3 DNA reads as TGCGCCAGCAGCTCGGGGACAGACAATCAGCCCCAGCATTTT. The whole variable domain, remainder taken from reference TRBV5-1 and TRBJ1-5, is KAGVTQTPRYLIKTRGQQVTLSCSPISGHRSVSWYQQTPGQGLQFLFEYFSETQRNKGNFPGRFSGRQFSNSRSEMNVSTLELGDSALYLCASSSGTDNQPQHFGDGTRLSIL.

The chain recombines TRBV7-9 with TRBJ1-5; the D gene is possibly TRBD1 (5 bases). V was cut by 0 bases and J by 5 bases, with 11 bases left in between. Looked up from germline, CDR1 is SEHNR and CDR2 is FQNEAQ (reference sequence). The CDR3 sequence is 15 residues long. The CDR3 region is CASSLAGGRHQPQHF. CDR3 in DNA: TGTGCCAGCAGCTTAGCGGGGGGGAGGCATCAGCCCCAGCATTTT.

The J gene is TRBJ2-5, the V gene TRBV19; possibly TRBD2 for D (6 bases). The J call may be incorrect, as the DNA end agrees better with TRBJ2-7. This CDR3 has 20 residues. CDR1 is LNHDA, CDR2 SQIVND, per germline (reference sequence). The CDR3 coding sequence is TGTGCCAGTAGTACTCTAAGTAGGCTAGCGCCGGGAAGAATTTCCTACGAGCAGTACTTC. Amino acid sequence: CASSTLSRLAPGRISYEQYF.

The gene calls are TRBV30 and TRBJ1-1; D not resolved. The CDR3 spans 12 residues. Germline CDR1 GTSNPN, CDR2 SVGIG (reference sequence). Trimming pared 1 base from V and 6 bases from J, leaving 9 bases between. The CDR3 DNA is TGTGCCTGGAGTGCTGGGTGGGCTGAAGCTTTCTTT. Its protein product is CAWSAGWAEAFF.

The chain combines TRBV7-8 with TRBJ1-3; no reliable D call. Germline CDR1 and CDR2: SGHVS and FQNEAQ. V lost 2 bases, J lost 0 bases, and 5 bases lay in between. CDR3 length equals 14 residues. CDR3 sequence reads: CASSLMTSGNTIYF. The CDR3 DNA follows: TGTGCCAGCAGCTTAATGACCTCTGGAAACACCATATATTTT.

This clone appeared a few times. The rearrangement uses TRBV9 and TRBJ1-1, with D possibly matching TRBD1 (5 bases). Trimming shortened V by 2 bases and J by 5 bases, and 10 bases separated the two germline ends. CDR1 and CDR2 (germline): SGDLS, YYNGEE. The CDR3 spans 13 residues. The CDR3 coding sequence is TGTGCCAGCAGCGTGGCAGGGATTACTGAAGCTTTCTTT. Encoded protein: CASSVAGITEAFF.

V usage is TRBV29-1 and J usage is TRBJ1-4; D possibly corresponds to TRBD1 (6 bases). The V end lost 6 bases, the J end lost 7 bases, and 12 bases lay between the germline ends. CDR1 SQVTM and CDR2 ANQGSEA come from the germline V gene. The CDR3 sequence is 12 residues long. The CDR3 reads CSVATGSEKLFF. The DNA for the CDR3 is TGCAGCGTCGCTACAGGGTCTGAAAAACTGTTTTTT.

This clone has a single count. This chain connects TRBV4-1 to TRBJ2-4; tentatively, D is TRBD1 or TRBD2 (5 bases each). The germline V gene has CDR1 MGHRA and CDR2 YSYEKL. This CDR3 has 14 residues. V was clipped by 2 bases and J by 9 bases, with 14 bases between them. CDR3 residues: CASSQPGRKGIQYF. The CDR3 bases are TGCGCCAGCAGCCAACCGGGACGGAAAGGCATTCAGTACTTC.

This clone was seen only once. The J gene is TRBJ1-5, the V gene TRBV10-1; D ambiguous. Germline V gene lookup returns CDR1 WNHNN and CDR2 SYGVQD (reference sequence). CDR3 length: 14 amino acids. V lost 0 bases, J lost 0 bases, and 3 bases lay in between. The CDR3 region is CASSESSSNQPQHF. The CDR3 DNA reads as TGCGCCAGCAGTGAGTCCAGTAGCAATCAGCCCCAGCATTTT.

The chain links TRBV7-9 to TRBJ2-1, with 8 bases fitting TRBD2. The germline V gene encodes CDR1 SEHNR and CDR2 FQNEAQ (reference sequence). The J segment lost 2 bases and the V segment lost 3 bases, leaving 3 bases of the junction unmatched. The CDR3 is 15 amino acids. In DNA, the CDR3 is TGTGCCAGCAGCTTTAGCGGGGCCACCTACAATGAGCAGTTCTTC. This sequence encodes CASSFSGATYNEQFF.

The V call is TRBV6-6, the J call TRBJ2-7; D call uncertain. Between the trimmed V and J ends, which lost 5 bases and 3 bases, there was a span of 11 bases. Germline lookup yields CDR1 MNHNY and CDR2 SVGAGI (reference sequence). The CDR3 is made up of 13 amino acids. Here the CDR3 DNA reads TGTGCCAGCAGTCAAAAACTTTTCTACGAGCAGTACTTC. This codes for CASSQKLFYEQYF.

This rearrangement joins TRBV11-2 to TRBJ1-1; D possibly corresponds to TRBD1 (5 bases). The CDR3 length is 16 residues. V was clipped by 1 base and J by 0 bases, with 12 bases between them. Germline V CDR1 and CDR2: SGHAT, FQNNGV. The CDR3 sequence is CASSLVGGLLNTEAFF. CDR3 nucleotides: TGTGCCAGCAGCTTAGTTGGGGGACTGCTGAACACTGAAGCTTTCTTT.

The chain is built from TRBV18 and TRBJ1-4; D call uncertain. Between the trimmed V and J ends, which lost 2 bases and 7 bases, there was a span of 14 bases. This CDR3 comprises 15 residues. CDR1 KGHSH and CDR2 LQKENI come from the germline V gene. The CDR3 sequence is CASSPREVSGEKLFF. Here the CDR3 DNA reads TGTGCCAGCTCACCAAGGGAGGTATCCGGTGAAAAACTGTTTTTT.

The chain uses TRBV19 and TRBJ2-1; the match to TRBD2 covers 7 bases. V was pared by 5 bases and J by 4 bases, with 8 bases of the junction left unmatched. The CDR3 covers 15 residues. The germline V gene has CDR1 LNHDA and CDR2 SQIVND (reference sequence). CDR3 amino acids: CASSPLAERYNEQFF. The DNA of the CDR3 is TGTGCCAGTAGTCCCCTAGCGGAACGGTACAATGAGCAGTTCTTC.

The chain couples TRBV30 to TRBJ1-1, with 7 bases identical to TRBD1. Trimming at V came to 0 bases and at J to 6 bases, leaving 7 bases not matched to a gene. Per germline, CDR1 GTSNPN and CDR2 SVGIG (reference sequence). The CDR3 covers 14 residues. Here the CDR3 DNA reads TGTGCCTGGAGTGTATACAGGGGCTCCCCTGAAGCTTTCTTT. It is translated as CAWSVYRGSPEAFF.

This clone occurred a few times. V is TRBV7-6 and J is TRBJ1-2; D is unresolved. Looked up from germline, CDR1 is SGHVS and CDR2 is FNYEAQ. Trimming took off 2 bases at V and 2 bases at J, with 6 bases between the two ends. This CDR3 is built from 13 residues. The CDR3 protein is CASSLSQNYGYTF. The CDR3 region has the DNA TGTGCCAGCAGCTTAAGTCAGAACTATGGCTACACCTTC.

Only one count was recorded for this clone. The chain recombines TRBV29-1 with TRBJ1-1; a weak D match, TRBD1 (5 bases). Germline assignment: CDR1 SQVTM and CDR2 ANQGSEA. This CDR3 contains 13 residues. V was shortened by 3 bases and J by 0 bases, with 8 bases between the two germline ends. The DNA for the CDR3 is TGCAGCGTTGACGAGGGGATGAACACTGAAGCTTTCTTT. It yields the protein CSVDEGMNTEAFF.

This chain uses TRBV30 with TRBJ2-7; 14 bases match TRBD2. This CDR3 has 14 amino acids. Unmatched junction bases numbered 5, after V lost 6 bases and J lost 4 bases. Germline lookup yields CDR1 GTSNPN and CDR2 SVGIG (reference sequence). Here the CDR3 DNA reads TGTGCCTGCCAAGGGACTAGCGGGAGATACGAGCAGTACTTC. Translation: CACQGTSGRYEQYF.

V usage is TRBV4-1 and J usage is TRBJ2-2, with TRBD1 matching 8 bases. The germline V gene has CDR1 MGHRA and CDR2 YSYEKL. The CDR3 is 16 residues long. J lost 0 bases, V lost 4 bases, and 4 bases had no gene match. CDR3 sequence (DNA): TGCGCCAGCAGCCGTCAGGGGGCCTCGAACACCGGGGAGCTGTTTTTT. Translating it yields CASSRQGASNTGELFF.

This rearrangement joins TRBV11-2 to TRBJ2-2; 13 bases fit TRBD2. The trim removed 1 base at V and 3 bases at J, leaving 5 bases unmatched. There are 18 residues in the CDR3. The germline gives CDR1 SGHAT, CDR2 FQNNGV. CDR3 protein: CASSLALAGGPDTGELFF. The CDR3 nucleotides read TGTGCCAGCAGCTTAGCACTAGCGGGGGGGCCCGACACCGGGGAGCTGTTTTTT.

Here the CDR3 reads CASSLGSHEQFF. CDR3 nucleotide sequence: TGTGCCAGCAGCTTGGGGTCCCATGAGCAGTTCTTC. The J gene is TRBJ2-1, the V gene TRBV7-2; no reliable D call. V lost 3 bases and J lost 8, with 8 bases in between. Germline CDR1 is SGHTA and CDR2 is FQGNSA. The CDR3 runs 12 residues. The full variable domain, completed using reference TRBV7-2 and TRBJ2-1, is GAGVSQSPSNKVTEKGKDVELRCDPISGHTALYWYRQSLGQGLEFLIYFQGNSAPDKSGLPSDRFSAERTGGSVSTLTIQRTQQEDSAVYLCASSLGSHEQFFGPGTRLTVL.